This passage covers 19 T cell receptor beta chains from one sample sequenced in a study of cytomegalovirus exposure and HLA in healthy donors. PCR employed 60 Vbeta and 13 Jbeta primers. This table comes from immunoSEQ multiplex PCR, and its TCRdb copy is limited to in-frame clones, with some not included. The sample contains around 150,000 clones, 80% of which appear only once. Sample: PBMCs. All receptors come from a male donor in good health and CMV-seronegative.

The rearrangement links TRBV19 to TRBJ1-6; 7 bases map to TRBD1. The V gene end was trimmed by 5 bases and the J gene end by 7 bases; junction bases not matched to a gene: 8. The CDR3 totals 15 residues. Germline lookup yields CDR1 LNHDA and CDR2 SQIVND (reference sequence). The CDR3 is CASSASGTVNSPLHF. CDR3 bases: TGTGCCAGTAGTGCCTCCGGGACAGTCAATTCACCCCTCCACTTT. Combining the CDR3 with reference TRBV19 and TRBJ1-6 gives the whole variable domain DGGITQSPKYLFRKEGQNVTLSCEQNLNHDAMYWYRQDPGQGLRLIYYSQIVNDFQKGDIAEGYSVSREKKESFPLTVTSAQKNPTAFYLCASSASGTVNSPLHFGNGTRLTVT.

CDR3 sequence (DNA): TGTGCCAGCAGTGAGGGAGGGTACACTGAAGCTTTCTTT. Its translation is CASSEGGYTEAFF. The chain combines TRBV25-1 with TRBJ1-1; D ambiguous. CDR3 length: 13 residues. Trimming stripped 3 bases from V and 3 bases from J, with 8 bases between. CDR1 and CDR2 (germline): MGHDK, SYGVNS.

This clone was observed a few times. The rearrangement uses TRBV5-6 and TRBJ2-3, with 8 bases identical to TRBD2. The CDR3 sequence is 16 residues long. After removal of 0 bases from V and 3 bases from J, the junction contained 6 bases not matched to a gene. Germline V gene lookup returns CDR1 SGHDT and CDR2 YYEEEE. The CDR3 bases are TGTGCCAGCAGCTTGGGGGCGGGGGGTTTGACAGATACGCAGTATTTT. It specifies CASSLGAGGLTDTQYF. Variable domain in full (rest from reference TRBV5-6 and TRBJ2-3): DAGVTQSPTHLIKTRGQQVTLRCSPKSGHDTVSWYQQALGQGPQFIFQYYEEEERQRGNFPDRFSGHQFPNYSSELNVNALLLGDSALYLCASSLGAGGLTDTQYFGPGTRLTVL.

The J gene is TRBJ2-3, the V gene TRBV10-2; 10 bases fit TRBD2. CDR1 is WSHSY, CDR2 SAAADI, per germline. V shed 2 bases and J 3 bases; nucleotides not matched to a gene: 5. This CDR3 spans 16 amino acids. The CDR3 nucleotides read TGCGCCAGCAGTGAGGGGAGTAGCGGGGGGACAGATACGCAGTATTTT. Amino acids: CASSEGSSGGTDTQYF.

This rearrangement joins TRBV2 to TRBJ1-4; possible D gene TRBD1, 6 bases. This CDR3 is built from 15 residues. Germline V gene data show CDR1 as SNHLY and CDR2 as FYNNEI. Trimming took 5 bases from V and 2 from J, leaving 12 bases between them. The CDR3 protein is CASSRQVGTNEKLFF. The CDR3 nucleotides read TGTGCCAGCAGTAGACAGGTCGGGACTAATGAAAAACTGTTTTTT.

The rearrangement links TRBV9 to TRBJ1-3; D perhaps matches TRBD1 (5 bases). Germline CDR1 SGDLS, CDR2 YYNGEE. With 0 bases removed from V and 3 bases from J, the gap between germline ends came to 7 bases. This CDR3 is 14 amino acids long. The CDR3 DNA sequence: TGTGCCAGCAGCGTAGGGGGGGGTGGAAACACCATATATTTT. Encoded protein: CASSVGGGGNTIYF.

CDR3 DNA sequence: TGCGCCAGCAGCTCTGGACAGGAGGGACAGCCCCAGCATTTT. It encodes CASSSGQEGQPQHF. This chain connects TRBV5-1 to TRBJ1-5; TRBD1 matches 7 bases. V shed 3 bases and J 7 bases; nucleotides not matched to a gene: 7. CDR3 size: 14 residues. CDR1 and CDR2 from the germline V gene are SGHRS and YFSETQ. The full variable domain, rest sourced from reference TRBV5-1 and TRBJ1-5, is KAGVTQTPRYLIKTRGQQVTLSCSPISGHRSVSWYQQTPGQGLQFLFEYFSETQRNKGNFPGRFSGRQFSNSRSEMNVSTLELGDSALYLCASSSGQEGQPQHFGDGTRLSIL.

The V gene is TRBV9, the J gene TRBJ1-4; 7 positions match TRBD1. The CDR3 runs to 14 residues. The trim removed 4 bases at V and 7 bases at J, leaving 7 bases unmatched. CDR1 and CDR2 from the germline V gene are SGDLS and YYNGEE. This CDR3 is CASSPGQTTEKLFF. In DNA form, the CDR3 reads TGTGCCAGCAGCCCGGGACAGACGACTGAAAAACTGTTTTTT.

V usage is TRBV7-8 and J usage is TRBJ1-1; D unresolved. Germline V gene data show CDR1 as SGHVS and CDR2 as FQNEAQ. The V and J ends lost 1 base and 0 bases respectively, with 9 bases between them. The CDR3 extends over 15 amino acids. The CDR3 nucleotides read TGTGCCAGCAGCTTAGGGGTGCGGCTGAACACTGAAGCTTTCTTT. Residues: CASSLGVRLNTEAFF.

The V gene is TRBV7-2, the J gene TRBJ1-5; D call uncertain. Trimming shortened V by 4 bases and J by 4 bases, and 17 bases separated the two germline ends. The CDR3 has 16 residues. The germline V gene has CDR1 SGHTA and CDR2 FQGNSA. The CDR3 here is CASSSGGLLVNQPQHF. DNA for the CDR3: TGTGCCAGCAGCTCAGGAGGCCTTTTAGTGAATCAGCCCCAGCATTTT.

V gene TRBV6-1 combines with J gene TRBJ2-3, with a possible D match to TRBD1 (6 bases). The CDR3 runs 14 residues. Germline CDR1 and CDR2: MNHNS and SASEGT. Trimming took 6 bases from V and 2 from J, leaving 12 bases between them. The CDR3 nucleotides read TGTGCCAGCAGCGAGGGGGTTTCCACAGATACGCAGTATTTT. This gives the protein CASSEGVSTDTQYF.

The chain is built from TRBV10-1 and TRBJ2-7; perhaps TRBD2 as D (6 bases). Germline V CDR1 and CDR2: WNHNN, SYGVQD (reference sequence). The CDR3 has 12 amino acids. V shed 6 bases and J shed 5 bases, with 11 bases lying between them. CDR3 DNA sequence: TGCGCCAGCAGCCGGAGGGGCCACGAGCAGTACTTC. Translating it yields CASSRRGHEQYF.

This clone was seen just once. The chain couples TRBV5-1 to TRBJ1-2; the match to TRBD1 covers 9 bases. Unmatched junction bases numbered 7, after V lost 3 bases and J lost 7 bases. The CDR3 length is 14 residues. The germline CDR1 and CDR2 sequences are SGHRS and YFSETQ. DNA of the CDR3: TGCGCCAGCAGCTGGGACAGGGCAAATGGTGGCTACACCTTC. Its translation is CASSWDRANGGYTF.

This clone occurred a few times. The CDR3 loop is CASSSGEVSTDTQYF. CDR3 coding DNA: TGCGCCAGCAGCTCCGGGGAGGTGAGCACAGATACGCAGTATTTT. The rearrangement links TRBV5-1 to TRBJ2-3, with TRBD2 as a possible D gene (6 bases). Looked up from germline, CDR1 is SGHRS and CDR2 is YFSETQ. The CDR3 consists of 15 residues. V lost 3 bases to trimming and J lost 0 bases, with 11 bases between them. The full variable domain, with the rest looked up from reference TRBV5-1 and TRBJ2-3, is KAGVTQTPRYLIKTRGQQVTLSCSPISGHRSVSWYQQTPGQGLQFLFEYFSETQRNKGNFPGRFSGRQFSNSRSEMNVSTLELGDSALYLCASSSGEVSTDTQYFGPGTRLTVL.

This clone was seen only once. J is TRBJ1-1 and V is TRBV28; D unclear. Germline-derived CDR1 and CDR2 are MDHEN and SYDVKM. The ends were cut back, 3 bases at V and 5 bases at J, with 7 bases in the middle. This CDR3 region has 12 residues. The CDR3 region has the DNA TGTGCCAGCAGTTTGAGCGGGACTGAAGCTTTCTTT. This gives the protein CASSLSGTEAFF.

V gene TRBV5-6 combines with J gene TRBJ1-6, with 7 bases lining up with TRBD1. V lost 4 bases to trimming and J lost 4 bases; unmatched junction nucleotides: 8. The CDR3 loop spans 16 amino acids. Germline V lookup: CDR1 SGHDT, CDR2 YYEEEE. The CDR3 DNA sequence: TGTGCCAGCAGCAAGCCGCGACAGGGTTATAATTCACCCCTCCACTTT. Translated: CASSKPRQGYNSPLHF.

This rearrangement joins TRBV28 to TRBJ2-7, with no clear D. Trimming took off 8 bases at V and 4 bases at J, with 15 bases between the two ends. Germline loops: CDR1 MDHEN, CDR2 SYDVKM. The CDR3 contains 13 residues. The CDR3 loop is CASRSPERYEQYF. In nucleotides, the CDR3 is TGTGCCAGCCGTTCCCCTGAGAGATACGAGCAGTACTTC.

This sequence joins TRBV7-8 and TRBJ1-5; no definite D call. There are 15 residues in the CDR3. The germline V gene encodes CDR1 SGHVS and CDR2 FQNEAQ. V gave up 0 bases and J gave up 3 bases, with 9 bases separating them. As DNA, the CDR3 is TGTGCCAGCAGCTTAGCCTACAGTCCCAATCAGCCCCAGCATTTT. Translated, it gives CASSLAYSPNQPQHF.

The rearrangement links TRBV30 to TRBJ1-2; D not resolved. This CDR3 has 13 amino acids. V lost 5 bases and J lost 4, with 14 bases in between. The germline gives CDR1 GTSNPN, CDR2 SVGIG (reference sequence). The DNA for the CDR3 is TGTGCCTGGTTTCGCCTAGTAAGCTATGGCTACACCTTC. This gives the protein CAWFRLVSYGYTF. The full variable domain, completed using reference TRBV30 and TRBJ1-2, is SQTIHQWPATLVQPVGSPLSLECTVEGTSNPNLYWYRQAAGRGLQLLFYSVGIGQISSEVPQNLSASRPQDRQFILSSKKLLLSDSGFYLCAWFRLVSYGYTFGSGTRLTVV.